This is a list of T cell receptor beta chains from one sample in a study of shared clonotypes between healthy human individuals. Produced via immunoSEQ multiplex PCR; TCRdb's table is partial and in-frame only. The table includes approximately 2.5 million clones, approximately 92% detected once. The material sequenced was naive CD4+ T cells sorted from blood. These receptors all stem from a man younger than 35 in good health. The CDR3 runs from the conserved cysteine through the conserved F or W.

>TRBJ1-6|TRBV2
CASGRGTNSPLHF
>TRBJ2-5|TRBV7-7
CASSLEFLSETQYF
>TRBJ2-1|TRBV5-8
CASSLGSNRGNEQFF
>TRBJ1-1|TRBV7-6
CTSPKDVGTEAFF
>TRBJ1-5|TRBV6-1
CASSEGYTYINQPQHF
>TRBJ2-1|TRBV7-6
CASSRTSGSSYNEQFF
>TRBJ1-6|TRBV5-4
CASSLGTTENNSPLHF
>TRBJ2-2|TRBV7-9
CASSLGSPGELFF
>TRBJ2-1|TRBV7-2
CASSLRDREQFF
>TRBJ2-2|TRBV11-2
CASSLQILGLPGELFF
>TRBJ1-2|TRBV11-2
CASSLEGGGGYTF
>TRBJ1-1|TRBV19
CASSIVVGLSTEAFF
>TRBJ2-7|TRBV21-1
CASSKSARGPYEQYF
>TRBJ2-5|TRBV4-3
CASSRWGYLDQETQYF
>TRBJ2-7|TRBV18
CASSFWRDSDYEQYF
>TRBJ2-1|TRBV9
CASSVEGTGGLREQFF
>TRBJ2-7|TRBV4-3
CASSQEALPTTYEQYF
>TRBJ2-2|TRBV10-3
CAISLGDRNTGELFF
>TRBJ2-2|TRBV5-1
CASSFSSGPGELFF
>TRBJ2-1|TRBV12-2
CASRLALPSNEQFF
>TRBJ2-1|TRBV5-4
CASSLAAGGRNEQFF
>TRBJ2-6|TRBV19
CASSIVRSGANVLTF
>TRBJ1-1|TRBV11-2
CASSLLGQANTEAFF
>TRBJ2-3|TRBV19
CASTSGGTDTQYF
>TRBJ2-5|TRBV2
CASRASGGGVQETQYF
>TRBJ2-3|TRBV2
CASSLRRVADTQYF
>TRBJ2-3|TRBV18
CASSPNGGGADTQYF
>TRBJ1-5|TRBV15
CATKEGGGGYQPQHF
>TRBJ2-5|TRBV19
CASSIGSGSETQYF
>TRBJ2-1|TRBV12-5
CASGRYSYNEQFF
>TRBJ1-1|TRBV5-1
CASSLEGSTEAFF
>TRBJ2-1|TRBV30
CAWSQTSGGYNEQFF
>TRBJ1-1|TRBV30
CAWSQPNTEAFF
>TRBJ2-1|TRBV2
CASSGGTTNYNEQFF
>TRBJ2-4|TRBV19
CASSGGAGNIQYF
>TRBJ2-3|TRBV5-1
CASSLDRTGHTDTQYF
>TRBJ1-6|TRBV18
CASSPGLDSPLHF
>TRBJ2-1|TRBV2
CASSENRVNEQFF
>TRBJ1-6|TRBV2
CASRISAGTNSPLHF
>TRBJ1-4|TRBV28
CATTGGPNEKLFF
>TRBJ2-7|TRBV15
CATSRDKGLAGGPFYF
>TRBJ2-7|TRBV10-3
CAITDMERGGYEQYF
>TRBJ2-3|TRBV9
CASSVEAYPSTDTQYF